The 30 T cell receptor beta chains reported below all come from one sample, sequenced in a study of spatial heterogeneity in lung cancer. The time point denotes: blood at routine non-recurrence follow-up after resection. Frozen PBMC, nontumor lung or tumor provided whole RNA, which was sequenced unsorted. Each CDR3 protein gets one entry after TCRdb re-called the 5' RACE reads with MiXCR. The profile shows about 52,000 distinct CDR3 sequences, around 6.7% of them singletons. The sequencing here drew on PBMCs, taken at follow-up. The receptor source for this set is a female donor with early-stage non-small cell lung cancer.

This clonotype was found many times. The V call is TRBV30, the J call TRBJ2-1, with 8 bases aligning to TRBD1. Germline CDR1 GTSNPN, CDR2 SVGIG (reference sequence). This CDR3 has 14 amino acids. The trim removed 0 bases at V and 8 bases at J, leaving 6 bases unmatched. Here the CDR3 reads CAWSVTGGFDEQFF. In DNA form, the CDR3 reads TGTGCCTGGAGTGTAACAGGGGGTTTTGATGAGCAGTTCTTC.

This clonotype has ten or more counts. This rearrangement joins TRBV12-3 or TRBV12-4 to TRBJ2-3, with D maybe TRBD1 (6 bases). The CDR3 is 14 amino acids. Trimming shortened V by 4 bases and J by 7 bases, and 15 bases separated the two germline ends. Here the CDR3 DNA reads TGTGCCAGCAGTTCGTTCGACAGGTTTTATACGCAGTATTTT. It codes for CASSSFDRFYTQYF.

The table lists this clonotype with many counts. The chain couples TRBV7-6 to TRBJ2-3; 9 bases match TRBD2. The V gene's germline CDR1 is SGHVS and CDR2 FNYEAQ. The ends lost 2 bases at V and 6 bases at J; junction bases unmatched: 0. This CDR3 is 13 amino acids long. CDR3 nucleotides: TGTGCCAGCAGCTTAAGCGGGGGGGATACGCAGTATTTT. This codes for CASSLSGGDTQYF.

This rearrangement joins TRBV18 to TRBJ2-1, with D possibly matching TRBD2 (5 bases). V was shortened by 1 base and J by 12 bases, with 13 bases between the two germline ends. This CDR3 spans 13 amino acids. Germline loops: CDR1 KGHSH, CDR2 LQKENI. The CDR3 reads CASSPQAGDGQFF. The CDR3 coding sequence is TGTGCCAGCTCACCACAGGCCGGGGATGGGCAGTTCTTC.

The chain employs TRBV12-3 or TRBV12-4 and TRBJ1-5; the D gene is possibly TRBD1 (5 bases). With 5 bases removed from V and 1 base from J, the gap between germline ends came to 9 bases. The CDR3 runs 14 residues. The chain's CDR3 is CASSPRDSNQPQHF. The CDR3 DNA follows: TGTGCCAGCAGTCCGCGGGACAGCAATCAGCCCCAGCATTTT.

The gene calls are TRBV4-3 and TRBJ2-7; tentatively, D is TRBD2 (6 bases). Trimming took off 4 bases at V and 3 bases at J, with 16 bases between the two ends. This CDR3 has 15 residues. Germline values: CDR1 LGHNA, CDR2 YSLEER. CDR3 region: CASSLGTSTFYEQYF. CDR3 bases: TGCGCCAGCAGCCTGGGGACTTCGACTTTCTACGAGCAGTACTTC.

This clonotype came up many times. The chain recombines TRBV4-1 with TRBJ2-1; 10 bases align to TRBD2. The length of the CDR3 is 16 residues. CDR1 is MGHRA, CDR2 YSYEKL, per germline. J gave up 10 bases and V 5 bases, and 14 bases lay outside the gene matches. The CDR3 DNA follows: TGCGCCAGCAGCAAGGGGTCAGCGGGGGGGCCTGGAGAGCAGTTCTTC. Protein sequence: CASSKGSAGGPGEQFF.

In this sample, this clonotype turned up a few times. The chain employs TRBV5-1 and TRBJ2-3; the match to TRBD1 covers 9 bases. This CDR3 has 14 amino acids. The trim removed 4 bases at V and 3 bases at J, leaving 3 bases unmatched. Germline assignment: CDR1 SGHRS and CDR2 YFSETQ. The chain's CDR3 is CASSTGQGTDTQYF. DNA for the CDR3: TGCGCCAGCAGCACGGGACAGGGAACAGATACGCAGTATTTT.

This clonotype was detected many times. V and J are TRBV29-1 and TRBJ2-3; 8 positions match TRBD2. The CDR3 consists of 15 residues. V gave up 2 bases and J gave up 2 bases; unmatched junction bases: 6. Germline CDR1 is SQVTM and CDR2 is ANQGSEA. The CDR3 DNA reads TGCAGCGTTGAACTGCGCGGGGGGTCCACAGATACGCAGTATTTT. Its protein is CSVELRGGSTDTQYF.

This clonotype was seen at least ten times. CDR3 sequence reads: CSARRSTQRGGRDTQYF. The CDR3 coding sequence is TGCAGTGCTAGGAGGAGCACTCAGCGGGGGGGCCGGGATACGCAGTATTTT. The chain links TRBV20-1 to TRBJ2-3, with TRBD2 identical over 10 bases. Germline V gives CDR1 DFQATT, CDR2 SNEGSKA (reference sequence). The V and J ends lost 3 bases and 6 bases, in that order; junction bases with no gene match: 15. This CDR3 contains 17 residues.

This clonotype was seen repeatedly, ten times or more. The rearrangement joins TRBV7-2 to TRBJ1-4; D perhaps matches TRBD1 (6 bases). The germline CDR1 and CDR2 sequences are SGHTA and FQGNSA. CDR3 size: 17 residues. Between the trimmed V and J ends, which lost 2 bases and 4 bases, there was a span of 17 bases. The CDR3 DNA reads TGTGCCAGCAGCTTAACCCCTGGACAGTCCTTTAATGAAAAACTGTTTTTT. This sequence encodes CASSLTPGQSFNEKLFF.

This clonotype was seen only a few times. This chain connects TRBV12-3 or TRBV12-4 to TRBJ2-7; D might be TRBD1 or TRBD2, each matching 5 bases. The CDR3 covers 14 residues. The V end was cut by 3 bases, the J end by 5 bases, with 14 bases between. The CDR3 is CASSLSSGRNEQYF. CDR3 in DNA: TGTGCCAGCAGTTTGTCGTCGGGGCGGAACGAGCAGTACTTC.

This chain links TRBV6-6 with TRBJ2-2, with D possibly called TRBD1 or TRBD2 (6 bases each). Per the germline V gene, CDR1 is MNHNY and CDR2 is SVGAGI (reference sequence). V lost 5 bases, J lost 2 bases, and 18 bases lay in between. The CDR3 runs 17 residues. The DNA of the CDR3 is TGTGCCAGCAGTGACCGGTCTTTCGGGGGCAACACCGGGGAGCTGTTTTTT. Its protein is CASSDRSFGGNTGELFF.

This clonotype was observed a few times. The chain recombines TRBV4-1 with TRBJ1-2; 7 bases align to TRBD1. V shed 0 bases and J 4 bases; nucleotides not matched to a gene: 5. Germline loops: CDR1 MGHRA, CDR2 YSYEKL. This CDR3 comprises 15 residues. In nucleotides, the CDR3 is TGCGCCAGCAGCCAAGAACGAGACAGGGCCTATGGCTACACCTTC. As protein: CASSQERDRAYGYTF.

The CDR3 DNA reads TGCGCCAGCATACAGGGGAACCAGCCCCAGCATTTT. It translates to CASIQGNQPQHF. V gene TRBV5-1 combines with J gene TRBJ1-5, with 7 bases lining up with TRBD1. With V trimmed by 6 bases and J by 7 bases, 4 bases remained unmatched. Germline assignment: CDR1 SGHRS and CDR2 YFSETQ. There are 12 residues in the CDR3. Supplemented by reference TRBV5-1 and TRBJ1-5, the full variable domain reads KAGVTQTPRYLIKTRGQQVTLSCSPISGHRSVSWYQQTPGQGLQFLFEYFSETQRNKGNFPGRFSGRQFSNSRSEMNVSTLELGDSALYLCASIQGNQPQHFGDGTRLSIL.

This clonotype came up a few times. The gene calls are TRBV5-1 and TRBJ1-1; 8 bases are a match to TRBD1. Trimming at V came to 5 bases and at J to 3 bases, leaving 6 bases not matched to a gene. The CDR3 covers 14 residues. Looked up from germline, CDR1 is SGHRS and CDR2 is YFSETQ. The CDR3 sequence is CASSQGQGDTEAFF. The CDR3 DNA reads as TGCGCCAGCAGTCAAGGACAGGGAGACACTGAAGCTTTCTTT.

This clonotype was seen repeatedly, ten times or more. This chain joins TRBV7-2 and TRBJ2-5; the D gene could be TRBD1 or TRBD2 (5 bases each). The CDR3 loop spans 16 amino acids. The germline gives CDR1 SGHTA, CDR2 FQGNSA. Between the trimmed V and J ends, which lost 5 bases and 7 bases, there was a span of 23 bases. The chain's CDR3 is CASSGPSGGPGGTQYF. CDR3 DNA sequence: TGTGCCAGCAGCGGTCCCTCTGGGGGACCGGGCGGGACCCAGTACTTC.

In the case of this clonotype: The conserved final phenylalanine or tryptophan is absent from the CDR3, which likely points to a read error. This chain links TRBV3-1 with TRBJ2-4; D not certain. The CDR3 is 12 residues long. The germline CDR1 and CDR2 sequences are LGHDT and YNNKEL (reference sequence). Trimming shortened V by 3 bases and J by 10 bases, and 10 bases separated the two germline ends. In nucleotides, the CDR3 is TGTGCCAGCAGCCATAAGATTGGGATTCAGTACTAC. Its protein is CASSHKIGIQYY.

This clonotype was recorded at least ten times. The chain joins TRBV5-1 to TRBJ2-1; D perhaps matches TRBD2 (6 bases). This CDR3 is 16 amino acids long. CDR1 SGHRS and CDR2 YFSETQ come from the germline V gene. Between the trimmed V and J ends, which lost 4 bases and 0 bases, there was a span of 14 bases. In DNA form, the CDR3 reads TGCGCCAGCAGCCCCTATGGGGGGTCCTCCTACAATGAGCAGTTCTTC. Translated: CASSPYGGSSYNEQFF.

This sequence joins TRBV11-2 and TRBJ2-1, with 10 positions matching TRBD2. The CDR3 has 15 residues. Germline values: CDR1 SGHAT, CDR2 FQNNGV. V was pared by 5 bases and J by 7 bases, with 8 bases of the junction left unmatched. CDR3 residues: CASSPPGTSANEQFF. As DNA, the CDR3 is TGTGCCAGCAGCCCTCCCGGGACTAGCGCAAATGAGCAGTTCTTC.

This clonotype was recorded many times. V gene TRBV12-3 or TRBV12-4 combines with J gene TRBJ1-2, with D possibly being TRBD1 (6 bases). This CDR3 region has 14 residues. The V gene lost 2 bases and the J gene lost 7 bases, with 14 bases spanning the gap. The CDR3 loop reads CASSLQQSGVGYTF. Here the CDR3 DNA reads TGTGCCAGCAGTTTACAACAATCAGGGGTTGGCTACACCTTC.

There are many counts of this clonotype. This sequence joins TRBV7-2 and TRBJ1-3; tentatively, D is TRBD1 (6 bases). CDR1 and CDR2 (germline): SGHTA, FQGNSA. The CDR3 totals 15 residues. The V end lost 5 bases, the J end lost 0 bases, and 11 bases lay between the germline ends. The DNA of the CDR3 is TGTGCCAGCAGCCAGGGGTCCCTCTCTGGAAACACCATATATTTT. This encodes CASSQGSLSGNTIYF.

This clonotype was observed many times. This chain uses TRBV18 with TRBJ2-1; D uncertain. The CDR3 contains 11 residues. The V end was cut by 3 bases, the J end by 9 bases, with 6 bases between. Per germline, CDR1 KGHSH and CDR2 LQKENI. The CDR3 nucleotides are TGTGCCAGCTCACCGGTGGGTGAGCAGTTCTTC. Translated: CASSPVGEQFF.

This clonotype came up a few times. The chain joins TRBV6-5 to TRBJ1-4; perhaps TRBD1 as D (6 bases). CDR3 size: 16 residues. Deletions cut 2 bases from V and 7 bases from J, with 17 bases between. Germline values: CDR1 MNHEY, CDR2 SVGAGI. The CDR3 sequence is CASSYQSNRVGEKLFF. The CDR3 nucleotides read TGTGCCAGCAGTTACCAAAGTAACAGGGTTGGTGAAAAACTGTTTTTT.

This clonotype turned up a few times. The chain carries TRBV7-9 and TRBJ1-1, with TRBD1 matching over 8 bases. Looked up from germline, CDR1 is SEHNR and CDR2 is FQNEAQ (reference sequence). V trimming: 7 bases; J trimming: 6 bases; junction bases outside the gene matches: 7. The CDR3 runs 13 residues. This CDR3 reads CASIKTGDAEAFF. The CDR3 region has the DNA TGTGCCAGCATTAAGACAGGGGACGCTGAAGCTTTCTTT.

V and J are TRBV20-1 and TRBJ2-7; D is possibly TRBD1 (5 bases). Looked up from germline, CDR1 is DFQATT and CDR2 is SNEGSKA (reference sequence). The CDR3 loop spans 14 amino acids. CDR3 protein: CSAIRGRGSYEQYF. CDR3 DNA: TGCAGCGCGATACGAGGAAGGGGATCATACGAGCAGTACTTC.

This clonotype showed up many times. This chain links TRBV24-1 with TRBJ2-3, with 12 bases matching TRBD2. The CDR3 is made up of 16 amino acids. Germline values: CDR1 KGHDR, CDR2 SFDVKD. V lost 4 bases, J lost 4 bases, and 5 bases stayed unmatched. CDR3 sequence: CATSDTSGGRSDTQYF. In DNA, the CDR3 is TGTGCCACCAGTGACACTAGCGGGGGGAGGTCAGATACGCAGTATTTT.

The chain carries TRBV7-6 and TRBJ2-2; TRBD1 or TRBD2 may be the D gene (5 bases each). V was cut by 1 base and J by 4 bases, with 10 bases left in between. Per germline, CDR1 SGHVS and CDR2 FNYEAQ. This CDR3 has 15 amino acids. The CDR3 sequence is CASSLGHGGTGELFF. Here the CDR3 DNA reads TGTGCCAGCAGCTTAGGTCATGGGGGCACCGGGGAGCTGTTTTTT.

This clonotype was observed many times. The chain has TRBV7-2 and TRBJ2-3; possible D gene TRBD2, 6 bases. Germline CDR1 is SGHTA and CDR2 is FQGNSA. The CDR3 covers 16 residues. V lost 5 bases, J lost 1 base, and 16 bases lay in between. The CDR3 nucleotides are TGTGCCAGCAGCCCCCAGGTGGGACTGGGCACAGATACGCAGTATTTT. Its translation is CASSPQVGLGTDTQYF.

The chain uses TRBV29-1 and TRBJ2-7; 8 nucleotides line up with TRBD2. V lost 6 bases and J lost 4; bases outside the gene matches: 8. In germline, CDR1 is SQVTM, CDR2 ANQGSEA. The CDR3 sequence is 13 residues long. The CDR3 protein is CSVVAGGFYEQYF. In DNA, the CDR3 is TGCAGCGTGGTCGCGGGGGGCTTTTACGAGCAGTACTTC.